The source of this TCR beta chain is a study of cytomegalovirus exposure and HLA in healthy donors (dated 2017 in TCRdb). As for the study more broadly: In an earlier analysis of around 540 of the donors, around 300 Gb of sequence data and just under 120 million unique TCR beta sequences from 150 million to 200 million T cells were reported. About 330 gigabases of sequencing data and around 85 million unique TCR sequences made up an early release that covered around 640 HLA-typed donors. Of the roughly 400 genotyped donors, about 80% fell in the genetic ancestry cluster associated with self-reported Caucasian donors. The study aimed to test whether signatures of past pathogen exposure could be identified by cataloging public T cell receptors. The study used immunosequencing to profile the T cell repertoires of several hundred subjects and linked those repertoires to cytomegalovirus serostatus. Besides the first cohort of approximately 670 subjects, a separate validation cohort made up of 120 or so different subjects was used. High-throughput TCR immunosequencing, statistical association of individual TCRs with disease status, and machine learning were combined to predict cytomegalovirus infection status. In a later analysis, previously published TCR beta repertoires from 600 to 850 donors were re-analyzed and high-resolution HLA genotyping was added so that TCR occurrence patterns could be studied. Rather than drawing on any new phenotypic data, the later analysis identified candidate immune exposures from TCR beta sequences and the way those sequences occurred across donors. To decide whether each TCR beta V gene segment behaved as functional or pseudogenic, an earlier analysis of 587 of the donors relied on high-throughput TCR beta sequencing. Donor age, sex, ethnicity and CMV serostatus were collected together with the repertoire data. A later genetic analysis used genome-wide SNP genotypes for about three fifths of the 666 donors, treating that subset as a discovery cohort. All discovery cohort repertoires had been generated on a single sequencing platform. HLA typing covered class I and class II loci at four-digit resolution. The number of donors typed differed by locus, with about 629-630 for A, B, C, DRB1 and DQB1, around 500 for DQA1, approximately 570 for DPA1, and 450 to 480 for DPB1. A few DR-DQ haplotypes were handled as single units for association and clustering because linkage in the cohort was strong. On average, about 240,000 unique TCR beta nucleotide sequences were sequenced per donor among some 420 genotyped donors of the cohort, with about 17% of those sequences being non-productive. Broad study findings and their caveats: Strong co-occurrence of HLA alleles, especially DR and DQ, made assigning TCR associations to individual alleles difficult. In a later analysis, HLA-associated TCR beta chains showed more clonal expansion and lower generation probabilities than non-associated chains that were equally common. The presence/absence analyses assumed that sequencing depth was roughly uniform across donors, and that assumption may not be true. In the study, 150 to 200 TCR beta chains were listed as associated with cytomegalovirus. Linkage disequilibrium might explain the correlated functional status among segregating V segments, but an unknown experimental factor could not be ruled out. Immune exposure information for the cohort was limited to CMV serostatus. In a later analysis, TCR association rates were found to vary across HLA loci, with the most associated TCRs seen for DRB1 alleles and the fewest for HLA-C alleles. Most CMV-associated TCR beta chains appeared to be HLA-restricted in a later analysis, and the HLA associations seemed to be driven largely by CMV exposure. A later analysis associated 17,000 or so TCR beta sequences with specific HLA alleles at a false discovery rate of 0.05. A cluster of highly shared sequence variants was judged likely to be a technical artifact of the sequencing pipeline. A further reported finding was that TCR beta sequences accurately predicted the HLA-A and HLA-B alleles for most subjects in the first cohort. Broadly in line with IMGT annotations, most TCR beta V segments showed up in productive rearrangements about 87% or about 30% of the time in an earlier analysis of 587 of the donors. Cytomegalovirus status was reported to be diagnosed by the classifier with high specificity and sensitivity in both the original and validation cohorts. Across donors, most TCR sequences were observed very rarely, whereas some public TCRs were present in many individuals. Some IMGT-functional V segments, including TRBV6-2 and TRBV6-3, could not be told apart with the 87-base-pair reads, so those segments were excluded. In vitro tests confirmed that a few of the cytomegalovirus-associated TCR beta chains recognize cytomegalovirus antigens. This cohort had only TCR beta chains sequenced, and the lack of alpha or paired-chain data limited which features could be detected. According to the authors, the approach could potentially be generalized to other disease states and immunological phenotypes. A later genetic analysis associated a missense DCLRE1C variant with V-gene and J-gene trimming of TCR beta chains, and an independent cohort replicated the association. HLA typing was unavailable for some donors at each locus, so association tests used only the typed subset. In a later genetic analysis, fewer N-insertions in productive TCRs were reported among donors in an Asian-associated ancestry cluster than the 666-donor mean. Several of the top co-occurrence clusters appeared to be linked to parvovirus B19, influenza, CMV and Epstein-Barr virus, according to a later analysis. Because counts were too low, around 17 rarely observed V segments, including chromosome 9 orphons, were left out of the earlier analysis of 500 to 650 of the donors.

Taken from the germline V gene, the CDR1 and CDR2 loops are SGHDT and YYEEEE. The CDR3 sequence holds 17 residues, the cysteine and phenylalanine included. The entry retains the CDR3 DNA only, 51 bases that are in frame from base 1. From V the trimming removes 1 base and from J it removes 5 bases, while the gene matches leave 9 bases of the junction unaccounted for. In total, roughly 670 healthy bone marrow donors made up the cohort. Cohort members were all nominally healthy when sampled, although unrecorded immune exposures were likely present. The donor was CMV seronegative and was included in the group of under 450 seronegative cohort members. A peripheral blood sample was provided by each donor, and peripheral blood mononuclear cells were used for TCR beta sequencing. Genomic DNA was extracted from the blood cell samples with the Qiagen DNeasy Blood Extraction Kit. The method behind the library was the immunoSEQ multiplex PCR assay. For the multiplex PCR, a mixture combining 60 forward primers for TCR Vbeta segments and 13 reverse primers for TCR Jbeta segments was used. The CDR3 region of rearranged TCR beta genes was amplified from genomic DNA by a multiplex PCR assay. The amplified TCR beta libraries were sequenced on the Illumina HiSeq System as 87-base-pair reads. In the source study's methods: Across the 500 to 700 repertoires, a later analysis counted tens of millions of unique TCR beta chains, some 11 million of which were shared by at least two donors. A nearest-neighbor algorithm error-corrected the raw reads and collapsed the reads into unique sequences, merging closely related sequences to remove PCR and sequencing errors. CDR3 sequences were aligned to IMGT reference sequences to assign V, D and J gene segments. For a sequence to be retained, a match of at least six nucleotides was required to both a V gene segment and a J gene segment. A rearrangement was called productive if the CDR3 had no stop codons and remained in frame with V and J, and every other rearrangement was called non-productive. Following IMGT convention, CDR3 was defined as the stretch from the second conserved V-encoded cysteine to the conserved J-encoded phenylalanine. Sequences without an unambiguous match to a single V gene segment were excluded from the earlier analysis of 587 of the donors. An earlier analysis of just under 600 of the donors called V segments functional above 56.7% productive rearrangements and segregating when the between-donor standard deviation exceeded 5%. A statistical classification framework was built to diagnose cytomegalovirus status from the catalog of TCR beta chain sequences. In a later analysis, V and J genes were assigned by comparing TCR nucleotide sequences against IMGT/GENE-DB human TR gene sequences. The TCRdist pipeline was used in a later analysis to assign CDR3 sequences and most-parsimonious VDJ recombination scenarios. In a later analysis, every TCR beta chain was defined by the combination of its CDR3 amino acid sequence and its V-gene family, and reads without a unique V-gene family were dropped. In a later analysis, around 650 highly shared, low-generation-probability nucleotide sequences were removed to address suspected cross-contamination and a sequencing artifact. In a later analysis, a clonal expansion index for each public chain was calculated from normalized within-repertoire ranks of inferred template counts. A later analysis computed generation probabilities with a VDJ recombination model fitted to out-of-frame rearrangements, and checked the results against IGoR. Hypergeometric tests were used in a later analysis to score TCR-TCR, TCR-HLA and TCR-CMV co-occurrence, with a repertoire-size bias correction applied to the TCR pairs. False discovery rates were estimated in a later analysis by permuting HLA or CMV assignments 20 times. In a later analysis, co-occurring TCRs were grouped with DBSCAN, and TCRdist sequence similarity was added when clustering was performed within HLA-allele-positive subsets. Co-occurrence clustering excluded repertoires with fewer than 30,000 or more than 120,000 public chains, plus five with anomalous nucleotide sharing. TCRdb carries this immuneACCESS record with in-frame sequences only. Its versions omit some clonotypes, under half of them owing to an unresolved V gene in the studies checked, with the rest unexplained. The V and J calls and clone size were taken over from that table, and D and trimming were inferred from the DNA. In this sample the table shows fewer than 200,000 clones, 65% to 80% of which occur a single time. The ten largest account for 4.3% of the sample.

This clone appeared a single time. Its binding antigen is unknown. Per-base quality was not reported, and no clone a single base away is much larger than it. The clonotype comes from a man between 40 and 49 years old in good health and CMV-seronegative. The sequence links TRBV5-6 to TRBJ2-5; 12 of the junction bases match TRBD1. Material: PBMCs. DNA sequence: TGTGCCAGCAGCTTGAGAATGGGGACAGGGGGCGAGGAGACCCAGTACTTC. Its protein reads: CASSLRMGTGGEETQYF. Extended through the reference TRBV5-6 and TRBJ2-5 proteins, this CDR3 yields the full variable domain: DAGVTQSPTHLIKTRGQQVTLRCSPKSGHDTVSWYQQALGQGPQFIFQYYEEEERQRGNFPDRFSGHQFPNYSSELNVNALLLGDSALYLCASSLRMGTGGEETQYFGPGTRLLVL.